This is a list of T cell receptor beta chains from one sample in a study of sequential checkpoint blockade in melanoma. The table came from immunoSEQ multiplex PCR; TCRdb's copy has only in-frame clones and leaves some out. The sample has 30,000 to 45,000 clones; 70% to 90% are singletons. Source: CD8+ T cells sorted from blood (inferred from file names), taken from a patient given nivolumab and ipilimumab in sequence. Receptors were obtained from a human donor with melanoma. Each CDR3 is given with its conserved first and last residue. Each record gives: V gene, clone size, J gene, D gene, CDR3 protein, CDR3 DNA. The D gene is left open where the match is weak. Clone size is not always given. Where it is, it says once, few, many or a class for expanded clones.

TRBV2	NA	TRBJ1-4	TRBD1	CASRATGRNEKLFF	TGTGCCAGCAGAGCGACAGGGAGAAATGAAAAACTGTTTTTT
TRBV6-5	NA	TRBJ2-1	TRBD2	CASSFSGRAGEQFF	TGTGCCAGCAGTTTCAGCGGGAGGGCCGGTGAGCAGTTCTTC
TRBV13	NA	TRBJ2-3	NA	CASSLGGGSTDTQYF	TGTGCCAGCAGCTTAGGCGGCGGTAGCACAGATACGCAGTATTTT
TRBV10-3	NA	TRBJ2-3	TRBD1	CAISENPGQGRGMDTQYF	TGTGCCATCAGTGAGAATCCCGGACAGGGGAGGGGGATGGATACGCAGTATTTT
TRBV7-9	NA	TRBJ2-1	TRBD2	CASSQTLAGNWYEQFF	TGTGCCAGCAGCCAGACTCTAGCGGGGAATTGGTATGAGCAGTTCTTC
TRBV7-3	NA	TRBJ2-5	TRBD1	CASSLTGDQETQYF	TGTGCCAGCAGCTTGACAGGGGATCAAGAGACCCAGTACTTC
TRBV6-5	NA	TRBJ1-2	NA	CASSDRGQTNYGYTF	TGTGCCAGCAGCGACCGCGGACAGACTAACTATGGCTACACCTTC
TRBV19	NA	TRBJ2-1	TRBD1	CASAGQVNEQFF	TGTGCCAGTGCAGGACAGGTCAATGAGCAGTTCTTC
TRBV7-3	NA	TRBJ2-1	NA	CASSLTPREQFF	TGTGCCAGCAGCTTAACTCCACGGGAGCAGTTCTTC
TRBV14	NA	TRBJ2-5	TRBD1	CASSRTGGIWQYF	TGTGCCAGCAGCCGGACAGGGGGTATATGGCAGTACTTC
TRBV4-2	NA	TRBJ2-7	TRBD1	CASSQQIPGQGVYEQYF	TGTGCCAGCAGCCAACAAATACCGGGACAGGGTGTCTACGAGCAGTACTTC
TRBV27	once	TRBJ1-1	NA	CASSITVDTEAFF	TGTGCCAGCAGTATTACAGTGGACACTGAAGCTTTCTTT
TRBV27	NA	TRBJ2-7	TRBD2	CASSSLAGGRSEQYF	TGTGCCAGCAGTTCCCTAGCGGGAGGGCGTAGCGAGCAGTACTTC